The present entry profiles one T cell receptor beta chain with its context. The source of the sample is a study of glioma-infiltrating T cells after dendritic cell vaccination. This CDR3 spans 13 amino acids. In germline, CDR1 is MGHDK, CDR2 SYGVNS. V lost 1 base to trimming and J lost 5 bases, with 9 bases between them. TCRdb keeps only in-frame clones here, not all; method: immunoSEQ multiplex PCR. The sample holds about 95,000 clones, about 84% seen once. PBMC sampling occurred before vaccination, two weeks after the third dose, and at progression. This sample comprised blood, obtained before dendritic cell vaccination. This rearrangement joins TRBV25-1 to TRBJ2-7; a possible D gene is TRBD1 (5 bases). This TCR derives from a human donor with glioblastoma. The CDR3 reads CASSEWTRHEQYF. CDR3 DNA: TGTGCCAGCAGTGAATGGACACGACACGAGCAGTACTTC.